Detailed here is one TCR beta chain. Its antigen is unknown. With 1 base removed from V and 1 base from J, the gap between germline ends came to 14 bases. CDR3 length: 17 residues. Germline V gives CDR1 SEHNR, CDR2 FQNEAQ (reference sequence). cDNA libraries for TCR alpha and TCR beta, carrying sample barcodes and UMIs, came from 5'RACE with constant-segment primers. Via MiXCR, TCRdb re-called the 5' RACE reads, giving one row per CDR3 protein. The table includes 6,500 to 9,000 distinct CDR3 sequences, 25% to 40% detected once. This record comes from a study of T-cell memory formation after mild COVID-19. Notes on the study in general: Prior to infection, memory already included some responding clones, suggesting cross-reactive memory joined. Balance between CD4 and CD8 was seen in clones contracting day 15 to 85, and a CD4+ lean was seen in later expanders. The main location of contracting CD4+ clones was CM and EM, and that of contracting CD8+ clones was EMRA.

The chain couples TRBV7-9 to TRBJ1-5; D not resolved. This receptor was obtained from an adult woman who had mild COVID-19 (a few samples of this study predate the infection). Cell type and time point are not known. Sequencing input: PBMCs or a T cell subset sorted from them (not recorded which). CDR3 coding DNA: TGTGCCAGCAGCTTAGGTGGGTGGGGATACAGCAATCAGCCCCAGCATTTT. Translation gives CASSLGGWGYSNQPQHF.